The rows below give T cell receptor beta chains drawn from one sample of a study of blood T cell repertoires in COVID-19. Here immunoSEQ multiplex PCR was the method, and the copy in TCRdb shows in-frame clones only, minus some. The sample lists 150,000 to 200,000 clones; approximately 82% were seen once. Sequencing was performed on peripheral blood. All receptors come from a woman of 80 years or more with acute or convalescent COVID-19. The CDR3 runs from the conserved cysteine through the conserved F or W. Clone sizes are given selectively: once, few, many, or a class where the clone is expanded.

>TRBJ2-3|once|TRBV19
CASSIEAGEVDTQYF
>TRBJ2-1|.|TRBV11-2
CASSLYGTSGNNEQFF
>TRBJ1-4|.|TRBV7-8
CASTPVGSWNEKLFF
>TRBJ2-2|few|TRBV5-4
CASSLEVGRAGELFF
>TRBJ1-2|.|TRBV5-4
CASSSGGGQGGNGYTF
>TRBJ2-1|.|TRBV25-1
CASSPGQLRNEQFF
>TRBJ1-5|.|TRBV10-3
CAISPGQTNSNQPQHF
>TRBJ2-2|.|TRBV30
CAWSGSRTGELFF
>TRBJ2-3|once|TRBV11-3
CASSLGSGTDTQYF
>TRBJ1-2|.|TRBV4-3
CASSQSGRGYGYTF
>TRBJ2-7|.|TRBV28
CASSLAGLAGDSYEQYF
>TRBJ1-4|.|TRBV3-1/TRBV3-2
CASSGRTAPGEKLFF
>TRBJ1-1|.|TRBV18
CATAPPPRTEAFF
>TRBJ2-7|.|TRBV14
CASSQDGTALSYEQYF
>TRBJ2-1|.|TRBV6-2/TRBV6-3
CASCPMTGAIYNEQFF
>TRBJ1-1|few|TRBV6-5
CASSFDREAFF
>TRBJ1-1|.|TRBV3-1/TRBV3-2
CASSQGGGNTEAFF
>TRBJ2-7|.|TRBV27
CASSLSLALSYEQYF
>TRBJ1-4|.|TRBV4-3
CASSRDISTNEKLFF
>TRBJ2-7|.|TRBV25-1
CASSTGATYEQYF
>TRBJ1-2|once|TRBV5-6
CASSLAGYGYTF
>TRBJ2-7|.|TRBV11-2
CASSLRAGLAYEQYF
>TRBJ2-5|.|TRBV25-1
CASSRAGRGETQYF
>TRBJ1-4|.|TRBV5-1
CASSLGQGREKLFF
>TRBJ2-1|.|TRBV5-1
CASSRRGAGGPYNEQFF
>TRBJ1-5|few|TRBV27
CATKAGGENQPQHF
>TRBJ1-1|.|TRBV19
CASSPGTGVYTEAFF
>TRBJ2-1|.|TRBV28
CASSPLGGPHNEQFF
>TRBJ2-1|once|TRBV6-2/TRBV6-3
CASSYERNEQFF
>TRBJ1-2|.|TRBV6-5
CASSPTGFNGYTF
>TRBJ1-3|.|TRBV29-1
CSVLGSGNTIYF
>TRBJ1-5|.|TRBV4-3
CASSQEYDGRSQPQHF
>TRBJ2-7|.|TRBV5-1
CASSPDSPEYEQYF
>TRBJ1-2|.|TRBV7-8
CASSSPTGYSGYTF
>TRBJ2-1|.|TRBV4-1
CASRSKTGTSGMLPPKWFF
>TRBJ2-7|.|TRBV5-6
CASSLKGIYEQYF
>TRBJ2-7|.|TRBV10-2
CASSPTLAELYEQYF
>TRBJ2-7|.|TRBV7-9
CASSRSDLSFEQYF
>TRBJ2-1|once|TRBV13
CASSFGLANGVVSYNEQFF
>TRBJ2-5|.|TRBV4-1
CASSHTQGGETQYF
>TRBJ1-3|.|TRBV5-1
CASSWDSWNTIYF
>TRBJ2-1|few|TRBV3-1/TRBV3-2
CASSPGHGLAGNEQFF
>TRBJ2-1|.|TRBV10-3
CAISDGGRALINEQFF
>TRBJ1-6|.|TRBV6-1
CASSELGRRSPLHF
>TRBJ1-5|.|TRBV2
CASSEVGRQGRNQPQHF
>TRBJ2-7|.|TRBV5-6
CASSLRGLPYEQYF
>TRBJ2-7|.|TRBV7-8
CASSLGQGVVYEQYF
>TRBJ1-4|.|TRBV5-1
CASSLDGGADEKLFF
>TRBJ2-7|.|TRBV19
CASRPGLGSYEQYF
>TRBJ1-2|.|TRBV2
CASSEHGAYGYTF
>TRBJ1-5|.|TRBV21-1
CASSIRDRPGQPQHF
>TRBJ2-3|few|TRBV5-1
CASSLGEGGIDTQYF
>TRBJ2-3|.|TRBV6-5
CASWRGSGGTDTQYF
>TRBJ2-3|.|TRBV5-6
CASSQAGRTDTQYF
>TRBJ2-7|few|TRBV24-1
CATSAGEEQYF
>TRBJ2-7|.|TRBV27
CASSSRRSSGSAPLREQYF
>TRBJ2-1|.|TRBV7-8
CASSLVPPSGRMGGEQFF